This T cell receptor (beta chain) emerged from a study of blood T cell repertoires in COVID-19. Turning to the study itself: Both acute and convalescent COVID-19 samples were obtained from the United States, Italy and Spain. PBMCs, B-cell-depleted T cells, or T cells provided the cDNA or gDNA that made up the material.

In the original workflow: Amplification of reference gene primers provided the estimated nucleated cell counts. Data came from immunoSEQ multiplex PCR; TCRdb stores just in-frame clones and leaves some out. D and trimming were read from the DNA, whereas the V and J calls and clone size are those reported in that table. The repertoire consists of approximately 160,000 clones, with around 82% occurring once and the leading ten covering approximately 11%. Germline V CDR1 and CDR2: KGHSH, LQKENI. There are 16 residues in the CDR3. With V trimmed by 2 bases and J by 1 base, 5 bases remained unmatched. This receptor was taken from a man aged 55 to 69 with active or convalescent COVID-19. The chain employs TRBV18 and TRBJ2-1, with 7 nucleotides matching TRBD2. The specimen sequenced was peripheral blood. The CDR3 is CASSPAGGDSYNEQFF. CDR3 in DNA: TGTGCCAGCTCACCAGCTGGGGGGGATTCCTACAATGAGCAGTTCTTC.